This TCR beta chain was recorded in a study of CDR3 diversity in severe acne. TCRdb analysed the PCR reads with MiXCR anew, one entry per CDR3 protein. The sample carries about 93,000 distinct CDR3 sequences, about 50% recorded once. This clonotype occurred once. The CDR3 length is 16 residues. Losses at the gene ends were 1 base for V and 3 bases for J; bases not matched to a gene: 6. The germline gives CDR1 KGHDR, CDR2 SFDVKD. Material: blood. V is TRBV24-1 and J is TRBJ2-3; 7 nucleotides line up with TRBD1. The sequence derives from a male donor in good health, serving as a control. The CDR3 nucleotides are TGTGCCACCAGTGATTTCGAGGGGGCTGGAACAGATACGCAGTATTTT. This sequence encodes CATSDFEGAGTDTQYF.